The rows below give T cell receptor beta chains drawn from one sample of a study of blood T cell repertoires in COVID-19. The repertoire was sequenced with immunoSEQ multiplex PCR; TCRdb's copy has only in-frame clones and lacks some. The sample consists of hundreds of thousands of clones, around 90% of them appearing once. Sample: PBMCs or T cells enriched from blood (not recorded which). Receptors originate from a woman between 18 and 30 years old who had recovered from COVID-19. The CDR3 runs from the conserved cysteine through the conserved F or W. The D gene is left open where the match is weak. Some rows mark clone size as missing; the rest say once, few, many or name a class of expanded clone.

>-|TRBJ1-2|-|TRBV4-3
CASSQDPQARRGYTF
TGCGCCAGCAGCCAAGACCCACAGGCCCGACGGGGCTACACCTTC
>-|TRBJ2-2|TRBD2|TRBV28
CASSLWTSGNTGELFF
TGTGCCAGCAGTTTATGGACTAGCGGGAACACCGGGGAGCTGTTTTTT
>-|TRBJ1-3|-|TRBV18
CASSQQQALSSGNTIYF
TGTGCCAGCTCACAACAACAGGCCCTGAGCTCTGGAAACACCATATATTTT
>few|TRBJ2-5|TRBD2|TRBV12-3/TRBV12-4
CASSHSGETQYF
TGTGCCAGCAGTCATAGCGGGGAGACCCAGTACTTC
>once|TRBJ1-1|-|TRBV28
CASSQTDRAHGAFF
TGTGCCAGCAGTCAAACGGACAGAGCCCATGGAGCTTTCTTT
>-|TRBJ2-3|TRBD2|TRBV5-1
CASSQGLVRGTDTQYF
TGCGCCAGCAGCCAGGGACTAGTTCGTGGCACAGATACGCAGTATTTT
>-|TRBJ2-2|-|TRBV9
CASSVVTEGGELFF
TGTGCCAGCAGCGTAGTTACCGAGGGTGGGGAGCTGTTTTTT
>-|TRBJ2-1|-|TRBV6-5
CASTRGAYNEQFF
TGTGCCAGCACCCGCGGGGCCTACAATGAGCAGTTCTTC
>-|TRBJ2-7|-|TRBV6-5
CASSPLRPRIEQYF
TGTGCCAGCAGTCCCCTCCGCCCCAGAATCGAGCAGTACTTC
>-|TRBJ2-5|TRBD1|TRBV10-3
CATGQGAQETQYF
TGTGCCACGGGACAGGGGGCCCAAGAGACCCAGTACTTC
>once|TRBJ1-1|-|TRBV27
CASSKRGNTEAFF
TGTGCCAGCTCTAAAAGGGGGAACACTGAAGCTTTCTTT
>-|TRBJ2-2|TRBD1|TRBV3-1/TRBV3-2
CASSRGTGGFLGGGELFF
TGTGCCAGCAGTCGCGGGACAGGGGGTTTCCTCGGGGGCGGGGAGCTGTTTTTT
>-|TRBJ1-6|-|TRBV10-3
CAISDRNSPGTSPLHF
TGTGCCATCAGTGACAGGAATTCTCCGGGAACTTCACCCCTCCACTTT
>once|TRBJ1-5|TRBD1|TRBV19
CASSSRQGHQPQHF
TGTGCCAGTAGCTCAAGACAGGGACATCAGCCCCAGCATTTT
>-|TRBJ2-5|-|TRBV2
CASSESGFGETQYF
TGTGCCAGCAGTGAATCGGGGTTTGGGGAGACCCAGTACTTC
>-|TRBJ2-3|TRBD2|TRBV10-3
CAINSGGTVDTQYF
TGTGCCATTAATAGCGGGGGGACCGTAGATACGCAGTATTTT
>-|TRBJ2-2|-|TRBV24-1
CATSVSTGELFF
TGTGCCACCAGTGTCAGTACCGGGGAGCTGTTTTTT
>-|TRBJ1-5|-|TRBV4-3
CASSQDSQSRPQHF
TGCGCCAGCAGCCAAGATAGCCAATCCCGGCCCCAGCATTTT
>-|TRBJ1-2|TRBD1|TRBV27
CASSPFGQGVYGYTF
TGTGCCAGCAGTCCCTTCGGACAGGGGGTTTATGGCTACACCTTC
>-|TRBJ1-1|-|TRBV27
CASSSRIGQMGTEAFF
TGTGCCAGCAGTTCGAGGATCGGACAGATGGGCACTGAAGCTTTCTTT